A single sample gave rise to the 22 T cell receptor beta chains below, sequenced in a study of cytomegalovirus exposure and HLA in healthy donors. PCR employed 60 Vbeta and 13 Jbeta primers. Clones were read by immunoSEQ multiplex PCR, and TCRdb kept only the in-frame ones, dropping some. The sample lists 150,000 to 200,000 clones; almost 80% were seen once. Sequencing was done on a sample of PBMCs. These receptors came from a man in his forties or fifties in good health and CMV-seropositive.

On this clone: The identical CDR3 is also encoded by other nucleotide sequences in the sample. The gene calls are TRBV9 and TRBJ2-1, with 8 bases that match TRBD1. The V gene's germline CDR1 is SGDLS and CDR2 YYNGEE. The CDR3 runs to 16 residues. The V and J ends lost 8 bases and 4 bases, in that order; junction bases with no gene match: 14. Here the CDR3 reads CASNRIRQGMYNEQFF. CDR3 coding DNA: TGTGCCAGTAACAGGATAAGACAGGGGATGTACAATGAGCAGTTCTTC.

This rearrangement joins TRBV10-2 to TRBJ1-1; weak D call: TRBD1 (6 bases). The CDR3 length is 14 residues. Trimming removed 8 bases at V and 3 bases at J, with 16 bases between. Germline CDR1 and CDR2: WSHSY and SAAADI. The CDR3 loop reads CASARGGRDTEAFF. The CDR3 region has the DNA TGCGCCAGCGCCAGGGGAGGGCGGGACACTGAAGCTTTCTTT.

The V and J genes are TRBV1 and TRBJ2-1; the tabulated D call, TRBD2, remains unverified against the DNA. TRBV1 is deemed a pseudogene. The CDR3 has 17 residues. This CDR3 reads CTSSRSTSKNSYNEQFF. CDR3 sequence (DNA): TGCACCAGCAGCCGATCGACTAGCAAAAACTCCTACAATGAGCAGTTCTTC.

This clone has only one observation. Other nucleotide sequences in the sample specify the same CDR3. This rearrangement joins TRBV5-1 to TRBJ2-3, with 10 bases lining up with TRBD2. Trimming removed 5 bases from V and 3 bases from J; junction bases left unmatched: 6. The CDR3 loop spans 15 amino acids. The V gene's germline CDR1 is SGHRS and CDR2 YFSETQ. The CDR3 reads CASRPSGGATDTQYF. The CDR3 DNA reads TGCGCCAGCAGACCGAGCGGGGGGGCTACAGATACGCAGTATTTT.

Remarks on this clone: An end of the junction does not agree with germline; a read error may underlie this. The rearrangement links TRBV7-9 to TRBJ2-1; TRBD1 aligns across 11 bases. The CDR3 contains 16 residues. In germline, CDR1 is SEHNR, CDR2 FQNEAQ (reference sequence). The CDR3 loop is CSSSFLGQGARNEQFF. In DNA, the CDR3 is TGTTCCAGCAGCTTCCTCGGACAGGGGGCGCGGAATGAGCAGTTCTTC.

CDR3 DNA: TGTGCCAGCTCACAGTCTCGGGACAGGGGTGAGACCCAGTACTTC. Translating gives CASSQSRDRGETQYF. The rearrangement links TRBV18 to TRBJ2-5, with TRBD1 identical over 10 bases. The germline gives CDR1 KGHSH, CDR2 LQKENI. Trimming at V came to 4 bases and at J to 5 bases, leaving 7 bases not matched to a gene. There are 15 residues in the CDR3.

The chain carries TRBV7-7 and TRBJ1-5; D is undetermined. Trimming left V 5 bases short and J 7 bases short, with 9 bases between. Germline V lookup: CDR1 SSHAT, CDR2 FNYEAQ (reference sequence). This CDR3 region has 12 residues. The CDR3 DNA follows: TGTGCCAGCAGCCGGGGTGACCAGCCCCAGCATTTT. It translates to CASSRGDQPQHF.

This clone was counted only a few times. For the CDR3, the DNA is TGTGCCAGCAGCCCAGGGGGTAACGAGCAGTACTTC. Its protein product is CASSPGGNEQYF. This sequence joins TRBV4-2 and TRBJ2-7; 7 bases line up with TRBD1. V dropped 4 bases and J dropped 5; count of bases not matched to a gene: 2. This CDR3 comprises 12 residues. Germline V gene sequence: CDR1 LGHNA, CDR2 YNFKEQ.

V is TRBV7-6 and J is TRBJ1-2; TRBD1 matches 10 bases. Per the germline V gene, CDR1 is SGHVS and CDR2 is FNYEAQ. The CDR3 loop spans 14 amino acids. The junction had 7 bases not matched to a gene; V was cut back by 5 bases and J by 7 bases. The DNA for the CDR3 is TGTGCCAGCAGCCCCAGGGACAGGGGAAGTGGCTACACCTTC. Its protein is CASSPRDRGSGYTF.

The CDR3 nucleotides are TGTGCCAGCAGCTTGGGTTCCGGGCCCCAGCATTTT. This encodes CASSLGSGPQHF. The chain uses TRBV5-6 and TRBJ1-5; unclear D gene. CDR1 and CDR2 from the germline V gene are SGHDT and YYEEEE. The V gene lost 0 bases and the J gene lost 9 bases, with 7 bases spanning the gap. This CDR3 is built from 12 residues.

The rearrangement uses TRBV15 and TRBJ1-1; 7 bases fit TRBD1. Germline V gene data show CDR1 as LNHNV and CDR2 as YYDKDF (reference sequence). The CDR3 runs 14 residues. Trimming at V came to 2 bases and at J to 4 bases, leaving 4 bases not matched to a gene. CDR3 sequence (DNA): TGTGCCACCAGCAGACCAGCAGGGGGCACTGAAGCTTTCTTT. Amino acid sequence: CATSRPAGGTEAFF. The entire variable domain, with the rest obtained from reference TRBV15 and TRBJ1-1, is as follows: DAMVIQNPRYQVTQFGKPVTLSCSQTLNHNVMYWYQQKSSQAPKLLFHYYDKDFNNEADTPDNFQSRRPNTSFCFLDIRSPGLGDTAMYLCATSRPAGGTEAFFGQGTRLTVV.

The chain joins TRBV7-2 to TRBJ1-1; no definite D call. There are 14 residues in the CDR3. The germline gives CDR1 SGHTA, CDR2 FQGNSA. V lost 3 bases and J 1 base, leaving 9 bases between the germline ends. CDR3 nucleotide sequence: TGTGCCAGCAGCTTGCAACAGACGAACACTGAAGCTTTCTTT. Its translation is CASSLQQTNTEAFF. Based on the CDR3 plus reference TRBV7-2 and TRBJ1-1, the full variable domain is GAGVSQSPSNKVTEKGKDVELRCDPISGHTALYWYRQSLGQGLEFLIYFQGNSAPDKSGLPSDRFSAERTGGSVSTLTIQRTQQEDSAVYLCASSLQQTNTEAFFGQGTRLTVV.

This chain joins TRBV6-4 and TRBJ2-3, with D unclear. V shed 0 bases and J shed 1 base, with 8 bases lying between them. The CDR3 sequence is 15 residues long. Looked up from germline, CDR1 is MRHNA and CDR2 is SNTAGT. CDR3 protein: CASSDSTAGTDTQYF. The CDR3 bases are TGTGCCAGCAGTGACTCAACAGCAGGCACAGATACGCAGTATTTT.

The CDR3 DNA is TGTGCCAGCAGCGAGGACAGAAGCTCTGGAAACACCATATATTTT. Amino acid sequence: CASSEDRSSGNTIYF. The chain has TRBV6-5 and TRBJ1-3; TRBD1 is a possible D gene (6 bases). In germline, CDR1 is MNHEY, CDR2 SVGAGI. This CDR3 has 15 residues. Trimming removed 6 bases at V and 0 bases at J, with 12 bases between.

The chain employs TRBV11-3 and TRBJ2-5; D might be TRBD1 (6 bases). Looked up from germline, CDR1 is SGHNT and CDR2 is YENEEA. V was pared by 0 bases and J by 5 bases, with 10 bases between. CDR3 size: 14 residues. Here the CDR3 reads CASSLDRGGETQYF. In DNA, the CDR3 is TGTGCCAGCAGCTTAGACAGGGGCGGTGAGACCCAGTACTTC.

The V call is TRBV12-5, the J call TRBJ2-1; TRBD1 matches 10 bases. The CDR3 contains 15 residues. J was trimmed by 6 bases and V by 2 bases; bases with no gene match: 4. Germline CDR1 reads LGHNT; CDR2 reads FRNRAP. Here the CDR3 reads CASGLWTGGSNEQFF. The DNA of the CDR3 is TGTGCTAGTGGTTTGTGGACAGGGGGTAGCAATGAGCAGTTCTTC.

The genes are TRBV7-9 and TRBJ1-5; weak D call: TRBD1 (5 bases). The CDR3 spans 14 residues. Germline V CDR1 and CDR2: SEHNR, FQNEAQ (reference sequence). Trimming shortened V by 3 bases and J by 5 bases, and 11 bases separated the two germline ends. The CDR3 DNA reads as TGTGCCAGCAGCTTGGGGGGGGATTATCAGCCCCAGCATTTT. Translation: CASSLGGDYQPQHF. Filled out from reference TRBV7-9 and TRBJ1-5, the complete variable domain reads DTGVSQNPRHKITKRGQNVTFRCDPISEHNRLYWYRQTLGQGPEFLTYFQNEAQLEKSRLLSDRFSAERPKGSFSTLEIQRTEQGDSAMYLCASSLGGDYQPQHFGDGTRLSIL.

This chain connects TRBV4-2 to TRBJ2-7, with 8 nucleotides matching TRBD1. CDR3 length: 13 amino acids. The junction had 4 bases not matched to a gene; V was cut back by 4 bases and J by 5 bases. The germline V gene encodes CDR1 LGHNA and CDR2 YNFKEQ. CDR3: CASSLGQEDEQYF. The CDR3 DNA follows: TGTGCCAGCAGCCTGGGACAGGAGGACGAGCAGTACTTC.

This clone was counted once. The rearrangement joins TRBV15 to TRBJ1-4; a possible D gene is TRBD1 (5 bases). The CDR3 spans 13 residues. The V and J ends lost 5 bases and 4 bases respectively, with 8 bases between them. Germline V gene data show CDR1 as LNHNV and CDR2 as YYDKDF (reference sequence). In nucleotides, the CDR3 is TGTGCCACCAGCCGCGACAGTAATGAAAAACTGTTTTTT. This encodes CATSRDSNEKLFF.

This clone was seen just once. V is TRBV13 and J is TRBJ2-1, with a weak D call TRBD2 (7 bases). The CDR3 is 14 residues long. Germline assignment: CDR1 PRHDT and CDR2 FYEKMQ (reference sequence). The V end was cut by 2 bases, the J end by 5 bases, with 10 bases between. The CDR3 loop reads CASSLSGGNNEQFF. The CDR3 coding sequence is TGTGCCAGCAGCTTATCGGGGGGCAACAATGAGCAGTTCTTC.

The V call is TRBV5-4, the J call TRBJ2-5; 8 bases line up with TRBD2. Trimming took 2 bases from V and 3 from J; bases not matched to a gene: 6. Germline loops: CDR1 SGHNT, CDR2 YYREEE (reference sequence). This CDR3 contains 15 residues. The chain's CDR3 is CASSLRGSGEETQYF. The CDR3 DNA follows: TGTGCCAGCAGCTTAAGGGGTAGCGGGGAAGAGACCCAGTACTTC.

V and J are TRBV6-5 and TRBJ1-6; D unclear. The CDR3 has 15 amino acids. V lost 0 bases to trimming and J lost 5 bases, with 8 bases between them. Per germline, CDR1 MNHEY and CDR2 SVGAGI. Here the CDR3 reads CASSYSGRNNSPLHF. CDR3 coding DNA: TGTGCCAGCAGTTACTCGGGCCGGAATAATTCACCCCTCCACTTT.